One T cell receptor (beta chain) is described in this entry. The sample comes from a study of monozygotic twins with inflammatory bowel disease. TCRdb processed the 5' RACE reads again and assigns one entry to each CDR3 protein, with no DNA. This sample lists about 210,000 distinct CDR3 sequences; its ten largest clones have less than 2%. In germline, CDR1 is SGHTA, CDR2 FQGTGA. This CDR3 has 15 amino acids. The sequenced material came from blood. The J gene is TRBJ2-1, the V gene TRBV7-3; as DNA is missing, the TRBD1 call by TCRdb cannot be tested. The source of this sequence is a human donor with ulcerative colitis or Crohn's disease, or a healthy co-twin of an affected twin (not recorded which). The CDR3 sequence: CASSYTGTVDNEQFF.